A selection of T cell receptor beta chains follows, all from one sample in a study of identical twins. TCRdb analysed the 5' RACE reads with MiXCR anew, one entry per CDR3 protein. Among 450,000 or so distinct CDR3 sequences, more than 13% were seen once, and the ten largest hold more than 0.5%. Another study also made use of these data, one on yellow fever vaccine responses in identical twins.

The sample comprised CD4+ T cells sorted from blood. Every receptor here comes from a woman aged 18-29 years in good health. CDR3s include the opening cysteine and the closing phenylalanine or tryptophan. Fields, in order: V gene, D gene, clone size, J gene, CDR3 protein, CDR3 DNA. A D gene is named only where the DNA matches it firmly. Only some rows state a clone size, as once, few, many or a class for expanded clones.

>TRBV12-3/TRBV12-4|TRBD1|few|TRBJ2-2
CASSRQGKTGELFF
TGTGCCAGCAGTCGACAGGGAAAGACCGGGGAGCTGTTTTTT
>TRBV7-2|NA|NA|TRBJ1-6
CASSLGVLYSPLHF
TGTGCCAGCAGCTTAGGGGTTCTTTATTCACCCCTCCACTTT
>TRBV27|NA|NA|TRBJ2-7
CASSLRDTSYEQYF
TGTGCCAGCAGTTTAAGAGACACCTCCTACGAGCAGTACTTC
>TRBV20-1|TRBD2|NA|TRBJ2-2
CSARDRLAGGTGELFF
TGCAGTGCTAGAGATCGCCTAGCGGGGGGCACCGGGGAGCTGTTTTTT
>TRBV28|NA|NA|TRBJ2-7
CASSLGHAVQGVEQYF
TGTGCCAGCAGTTTAGGGCACGCGGTACAAGGTGTCGAGCAGTACTTC
>TRBV7-9|NA|NA|TRBJ2-6
CASSLITGGANVLTF
TGTGCCAGCAGCCTAATAACTGGGGGGGCCAACGTCCTGACTTTC
>TRBV6-1|TRBD2|NA|TRBJ2-5
CASRGSGGYQETQYF
TGTGCCAGCAGAGGTAGCGGGGGGTACCAAGAGACCCAGTACTTC
>TRBV7-2|NA|few|TRBJ2-3
CASSSVRGSIRQYF
TGTGCCAGCAGCTCTGTTCGGGGATCAATCAGGCAGTATTTT
>TRBV29-1|NA|few|TRBJ1-1
CSARPSGQPNTEAFF
TGCAGCGCCCGACCCTCCGGACAGCCGAACACTGAAGCTTTCTTT
>TRBV7-8|TRBD2|many|TRBJ2-5
CASSLLAGQETQYF
TGTGCCAGCAGCTTGTTAGCGGGGCAAGAGACCCAGTACTTC
>TRBV11-1|NA|few|TRBJ1-3
CASSLAAGAQGGSGNTIYF
TGTGCCAGCAGCTTGGCTGCTGGGGCACAGGGCGGCTCTGGAAACACCATATATTTT
>TRBV5-6|TRBD1|NA|TRBJ2-3
CASRPRDRVDTQYF
TGTGCCAGCAGACCCCGGGACAGGGTAGATACGCAGTATTTT
>TRBV11-2|TRBD2|NA|TRBJ2-1
CASSKRTSGGGDSGEQFF
TGTGCCAGCAGCAAGAGGACTAGCGGGGGAGGAGATTCGGGTGAGCAGTTCTTC
>TRBV5-1|NA|few|TRBJ2-3
CASSLDANTDTQYF
TGCGCCAGCAGCTTGGATGCCAACACAGATACGCAGTATTTT
>TRBV12-3/TRBV12-4|NA|NA|TRBJ2-2
CASNPGAGGELFF
TGTGCCAGCAATCCCGGCGCCGGCGGGGAGCTGTTTTTT
>TRBV27|TRBD1|NA|TRBJ2-5
CASSFIGLGQGNQETQYF
TGTGCCAGCAGTTTTATCGGATTGGGACAGGGTAACCAAGAGACCCAGTACTTC
>TRBV20-1|NA|NA|TRBJ2-1
CSAERAASRAWENEQFF
TGCAGTGCCGAACGGGCTGCGAGCCGGGCTTGGGAAAATGAGCAGTTCTTC
>TRBV5-4|NA|NA|TRBJ2-3
CASSLLLEDTQYF
TGTGCCAGCAGCTTGCTGCTAGAAGATACGCAGTATTTT
>TRBV28|NA|few|TRBJ2-7
CASVWGQSSYEQYF
TGTGCCAGCGTCTGGGGCCAGAGCTCCTACGAGCAGTACTTC
>TRBV5-1|TRBD1|NA|TRBJ2-3
CASSAGQGIADTQYF
TGCGCCAGCAGCGCCGGACAGGGTATCGCAGATACGCAGTATTTT
>TRBV4-3|NA|few|TRBJ2-5
CASSQIILAGETQYF
TGCGCCAGCAGCCAAATAATACTAGCCGGTGAGACCCAGTACTTC